Each of the 9 T cell receptor beta chains below was sequenced from the same sample in a study of cytomegalovirus exposure and HLA in healthy donors listed by TCRdb under 2017. Receptors were amplified or captured by the immunoSEQ multiplex PCR assay. The multiplex PCR relied on a mix of 60 forward primers for TCR Vbeta segments and 13 reverse primers for TCR Jbeta segments. The clones in this table, taken by TCRdb from immuneACCESS, are in-frame only. Not every clone is retained; where verified, under half of the shortfall comes from an unresolved V gene, and the cause of the rest is unknown. For this sample the table gives about 130,000 clones, of which about three quarters were detected only once. The top ten clones comprise roughly 4.3% of the sample. The material sequenced was PBMCs. These receptors originate from a male donor in good health and CMV-seronegative.

The chain joins TRBV6-1 to TRBJ2-2; TRBD2 matches at 8 bases. The J segment lost 8 bases and the V segment lost 7 bases, leaving 12 bases of the junction unmatched. The CDR3 runs to 15 residues. Germline CDR1 is MNHNS and CDR2 is SASEGT. The CDR3 sequence is CASKDGGVWRGELFF. DNA of the CDR3: TGTGCCAGCAAGGACGGGGGGGTGTGGAGGGGGGAGCTGTTTTTT.

The chain uses TRBV7-9 and TRBJ2-1, with D perhaps matching TRBD1 (6 bases). Trimming removed 1 base at V and 7 bases at J, with 11 bases between. CDR3 length: 14 amino acids. Germline CDR1 reads SEHNR; CDR2 reads FQNEAQ (reference sequence). For the CDR3, the DNA is TGTGCCAGCAGCTTAGAAACAGGGCGGAATGAGCAGTTCTTC. It codes for CASSLETGRNEQFF.

The chain employs TRBV5-5 and TRBJ1-5; a weak D match, TRBD1 (6 bases). The CDR3 totals 14 residues. With 4 bases removed from V and 4 bases from J, the gap between germline ends came to 12 bases. Germline lookup yields CDR1 SGHKS and CDR2 YYEKEE (reference sequence). The CDR3 region is CASSQGTLNQPQHF. The DNA of the CDR3 is TGTGCCAGCAGCCAAGGGACACTGAATCAGCCCCAGCATTTT.

This chain links TRBV5-1 with TRBJ2-2; weak D call: TRBD1 (5 bases). V dropped 3 bases and J dropped 0 bases, with 15 bases sitting between them. CDR3 length equals 17 residues. CDR1 SGHRS and CDR2 YFSETQ come from the germline V gene. CDR3 region: CASSSKTVVTNTGELFF. CDR3 bases: TGCGCCAGCAGCTCCAAGACAGTCGTTACGAACACCGGGGAGCTGTTTTTT.

The genes are TRBV7-9 and TRBJ1-3, with D perhaps matching TRBD1 (6 bases). Germline-derived CDR1 and CDR2 are SEHNR and FQNEAQ (reference sequence). CDR3 size: 19 residues. V was clipped by 5 bases and J by 1 base, with 24 bases between them. CDR3 amino acids: CASSLIKTSGTRSGNTIYF. The CDR3 DNA sequence: TGTGCCAGCAGCCTAATTAAAACGTCCGGGACAAGGTCTGGAAACACCATATATTTT.

The gene calls are TRBV4-2 and TRBJ2-7; TRBD2 aligns across 12 bases. The CDR3 contains 16 residues. Germline V lookup: CDR1 LGHNA, CDR2 YNFKEQ. Germline trimming cut 0 bases from V and 3 bases from J; bases unmatched to any gene: 3. The CDR3 is CASSQDLAGGLYEQYF. In nucleotides, the CDR3 is TGTGCCAGCAGCCAAGATCTAGCGGGGGGGCTCTACGAGCAGTACTTC.

This sequence joins TRBV25-1 and TRBJ2-1; the D gene is possibly TRBD2 (5 bases). Trimming pared 6 bases from V and 9 bases from J, leaving 18 bases between. The CDR3 consists of 14 residues. From germline, CDR1 is MGHDK and CDR2 SYGVNS. CDR3 amino acids: CASRFGSAAGEQFF. In DNA, the CDR3 is TGTGCCAGCAGGTTCGGGTCGGCCGCGGGTGAGCAGTTCTTC.

This chain links TRBV27 with TRBJ2-5, with 9 nucleotides matching TRBD2. The V gene's germline CDR1 is MNHEY and CDR2 SMNVEV (reference sequence). V lost 4 bases and J lost 5; bases outside the gene matches: 14. This CDR3 region has 17 residues. The CDR3 DNA reads TGTGCCAGCAGTTCCCCCTCCTCCGCGGGAGGGCGGGAGACCCAGTACTTC. This sequence encodes CASSSPSSAGGRETQYF.

The CDR3 spells CASSYKGQGGYGYTF. The CDR3 DNA reads TGTGCCAGCAGTTACAAGGGACAGGGCGGTTATGGCTACACCTTC. The chain carries TRBV6-5 and TRBJ1-2; the match to TRBD1 covers 9 bases. J gave up 5 bases and V 2 bases, and 6 bases lay outside the gene matches. Looked up from germline, CDR1 is MNHEY and CDR2 is SVGAGI. The CDR3 extends over 15 amino acids.